The 26 T cell receptor beta chains listed next were all sequenced from one sample in a study of blood T cells in healthy people across ages. PCR was performed a second time for roughly 7 to 11 cycles using a sample-barcoded 5' primer and a J-beta primer mix. TCRdb itself ran the 5' RACE reads through MiXCR, one entry per CDR3 protein. Of hundreds of thousands of distinct CDR3 sequences in the sample, more than 40% are singletons; the top ten hold around a third. What was sequenced was blood. These TCRs come from a woman in her fifties or sixties in good health.

The chain has TRBV4-2 and TRBJ2-2, with D perhaps TRBD1 (6 bases). V was shortened by 5 bases and J by 0 bases, with 13 bases between the two germline ends. Germline lookup yields CDR1 LGHNA and CDR2 YNFKEQ. The CDR3 covers 16 residues. The CDR3 bases are TGTGCCAGCAGCAAAGGGGACAACACGAACACCGGGGAGCTGTTTTTT. Its protein is CASSKGDNTNTGELFF.

Ten or more counts support this clonotype. J is TRBJ2-7 and V is TRBV7-9; 9 bases are a match to TRBD1. This CDR3 comprises 14 residues. CDR1 and CDR2 (germline): SEHNR, FQNEAQ (reference sequence). V shed 6 bases and J 1 base; nucleotides not matched to a gene: 4. CDR3 loop: CASSSGQGSYEQYF. The CDR3, as DNA: TGTGCCAGCAGTTCGGGACAGGGATCCTACGAGCAGTACTTC.

A word on this clonotype: With a much larger clone just one base away, this may be a read error. This chain uses TRBV7-2 with TRBJ2-1, with D perhaps matching TRBD1 (6 bases). Germline CDR1 reads SGHTA; CDR2 reads FQGNSA. This CDR3 is built from 14 residues. Trimming shortened V by 5 bases and J by 12 bases, and 20 bases separated the two germline ends. CDR3 in amino acids: CASSPKGDGVGQFF. The CDR3 DNA reads as TGTGCCAGCAGCCCCAAGGGGGACGGGGTGGGGCAGTTCTTC.

This clonotype was seen more than once but under ten times. The gene calls are TRBV25-1 and TRBJ2-7, with D uncertain. Germline assignment: CDR1 MGHDK and CDR2 SYGVNS. Trimming shortened V by 3 bases and J by 6 bases, and 6 bases separated the two germline ends. CDR3 length: 11 residues. The CDR3 DNA sequence: TGTGCCAGCAGTGATTACTCCGAGCAGTACTTC. It translates to CASSDYSEQYF.

V is TRBV9 and J is TRBJ2-5; no firm D call. V lost 1 base and J lost 7, with 11 bases in between. The CDR3 is 13 amino acids. Looked up from germline, CDR1 is SGDLS and CDR2 is YYNGEE. CDR3 nucleotide sequence: TGTGCCAGCAGCGTAAGGGCCCCAGGGACCCAGTACTTC. Protein product: CASSVRAPGTQYF.

The chain couples TRBV12-3 or TRBV12-4 to TRBJ1-2, with D possibly matching TRBD1 (6 bases). The CDR3 extends over 16 amino acids. V lost 2 bases, J lost 4 bases, and 17 bases lay in between. CDR3 sequence reads: CASSLNSQGPLYGYTF. CDR3 DNA: TGTGCCAGCAGTTTAAACTCGCAGGGGCCTCTCTATGGCTACACCTTC.

This clonotype appeared many times. This sequence joins TRBV7-2 and TRBJ2-1; 16 bases agree with TRBD2. Per the germline V gene, CDR1 is SGHTA and CDR2 is FQGNSA. The CDR3 contains 20 residues. The trim removed 2 bases at V and 7 bases at J, leaving 14 bases unmatched. The CDR3 reads CASSLPPGTSGGAIRNEQFF. CDR3 sequence (DNA): TGTGCCAGCAGCTTACCCCCCGGGACTAGCGGGGGGGCCATTAGAAATGAGCAGTTCTTC.

This clonotype has more than one count but fewer than ten. The chain uses TRBV20-1 and TRBJ2-7, with D possibly being TRBD2 (5 bases). V was clipped by 3 bases and J by 3 bases, with 15 bases between them. This CDR3 spans 14 amino acids. Looked up from germline, CDR1 is DFQATT and CDR2 is SNEGSKA (reference sequence). The CDR3 DNA follows: TGCAGTGCTAGCCCGGCCGGGGAGTACTACGAGCAGTACTTC. Protein product: CSASPAGEYYEQYF.

This clonotype was counted ten times or more. The J gene is TRBJ1-2, the V gene TRBV27; 9 positions agree with TRBD1. Germline lookup yields CDR1 MNHEY and CDR2 SMNVEV (reference sequence). Losses at the gene ends were 10 bases for V and 5 bases for J; bases not matched to a gene: 11. The CDR3 is made up of 14 amino acids. The CDR3 sequence is CATRHRGPSYGYTF. The CDR3 coding sequence is TGTGCCACCCGCCACAGGGGGCCCAGTTATGGCTACACCTTC.

The chain employs TRBV2 and TRBJ1-2; 12 bases are a match to TRBD1. Germline V CDR1 and CDR2: SNHLY, FYNNEI. Losses at the gene ends were 6 bases for V and 4 bases for J; bases not matched to a gene: 3. This CDR3 spans 14 amino acids. The CDR3 sequence: CASRRDRGPYGYTF. The CDR3 region has the DNA TGTGCCAGCAGGCGGGACAGGGGGCCCTATGGCTACACCTTC.

This clonotype was found many times. The chain uses TRBV5-1 and TRBJ2-7, with D uncertain. Trimming removed 4 bases from V and 3 bases from J, with 8 bases in between. The CDR3 covers 12 residues. Germline V lookup: CDR1 SGHRS, CDR2 YFSETQ. CDR3 nucleotide sequence: TGCGCCAGCAGCGTCTCGTACTACGAGCAGTACTTC. Its translation: CASSVSYYEQYF.

The genes are TRBV20-1 and TRBJ2-1; 8 bases are shared with TRBD2. This CDR3 contains 16 residues. V lost 3 bases and J lost 7; bases outside the gene matches: 14. Germline assignment: CDR1 DFQATT and CDR2 SNEGSKA (reference sequence). In DNA form, the CDR3 reads TGCAGTGCTAGTGAACTAGCGGCCCCCGGAGGGAATGAGCAGTTCTTC. It is translated as CSASELAAPGGNEQFF.

This chain joins TRBV18 and TRBJ1-1; 7 bases map to TRBD1. This CDR3 comprises 13 residues. Germline V CDR1 and CDR2: KGHSH, LQKENI. The trim removed 6 bases at V and 4 bases at J, leaving 5 bases unmatched. The CDR3 DNA sequence: TGTGCCAGCTCGGAGGGGGCTGGCACTGAAGCTTTCTTT. It codes for CASSEGAGTEAFF. Filled out from reference TRBV18 and TRBJ1-1, the complete variable domain reads NAGVMQNPRHLVRRRGQEARLRCSPMKGHSHVYWYRQLPEEGLKFMVYLQKENIIDESGMPKERFSAEFPKEGPSILRIQQVVRGDSAAYFCASSEGAGTEAFFGQGTRLTVV.

The chain joins TRBV6-5 to TRBJ2-4; D is unresolved. The closer fit of TRBJ2-7 to the DNA end suggests the J call may be wrong. Germline V gives CDR1 MNHEY, CDR2 SVGAGI. The CDR3 has 16 amino acids. DNA of the CDR3: TGTGCCAGCAGCAACGATGTACGTCACATATGTCGCGAGCAGTACTTC. As protein: CASSNDVRHICREQYF.

This clonotype has just a few counts. The J gene is TRBJ2-6, the V gene TRBV6-2 or TRBV6-3, with 10 bases that match TRBD2. The CDR3 is 17 residues long. Germline assignment: CDR1 MNHEY and CDR2 SVGEGT. V was clipped by 11 bases and J by 4 bases; unmatched bases: 14. The CDR3 sequence: CASAPLAGVRGANVLTF. DNA of the CDR3: TGTGCCTCGGCACCTCTAGCGGGAGTTCGAGGGGCCAACGTCCTGACTTTC.

V gene TRBV5-1 combines with J gene TRBJ1-4, with 12 bases matching TRBD1. J was trimmed by 8 bases and V by 4 bases; bases with no gene match: 9. CDR3 length: 16 residues. Germline V gives CDR1 SGHRS, CDR2 YFSETQ. Here the CDR3 DNA reads TGCGCCAGCAGCAAACCTTCCGGGACAGGGGGCGAAAAACTGTTTTTT. Amino acids: CASSKPSGTGGEKLFF. Combining the CDR3 with reference TRBV5-1 and TRBJ1-4 gives the whole variable domain KAGVTQTPRYLIKTRGQQVTLSCSPISGHRSVSWYQQTPGQGLQFLFEYFSETQRNKGNFPGRFSGRQFSNSRSEMNVSTLELGDSALYLCASSKPSGTGGEKLFFGSGTQLSVL.

The J gene is TRBJ2-1, the V gene TRBV28; tentatively, D is TRBD1 or TRBD2 (7 bases each). Germline V gives CDR1 MDHEN, CDR2 SYDVKM. The germline V and J ends were trimmed by 4 bases and 13 bases, with 26 bases remaining between them. This CDR3 region has 16 residues. The CDR3 spells CASSSGGGGVWKTQFF. CDR3 nucleotide sequence: TGTGCCAGCAGTTCAGGGGGAGGGGGGGTATGGAAGACCCAGTTCTTC.

There are a few counts of this clonotype. The CDR3 nucleotides read TGTGCCAGCAGCAAAGGGGGGCCTCCCTACGAGCAGTACTTC. Encoded protein: CASSKGGPPYEQYF. The J gene is TRBJ2-7, the V gene TRBV21-1; the table gives TRBD1 as D, unverified against the DNA. TRBV21-1 is listed as a pseudogene. The CDR3 contains 14 residues.

This chain uses TRBV6-6 with TRBJ1-5; 7 positions match TRBD1. This CDR3 is 12 amino acids long. The V gene end was trimmed by 8 bases and the J gene end by 5 bases; junction bases not matched to a gene: 3. CDR1 and CDR2 (germline): MNHNY, SVGAGI (reference sequence). CDR3 loop: CASGDSDQPQHF. In DNA, the CDR3 is TGTGCCAGCGGGGACAGCGATCAGCCCCAGCATTTT.

This clonotype was detected a few times. The genes are TRBV9 and TRBJ1-2; TRBD1 is a possible D gene (5 bases). The CDR3 contains 14 residues. Germline lookup yields CDR1 SGDLS and CDR2 YYNGEE. V was cut by 0 bases and J by 4 bases, with 10 bases left in between. CDR3 loop: CASSVDGGSYGYTF. In nucleotides, the CDR3 is TGTGCCAGCAGCGTAGACGGGGGGAGCTATGGCTACACCTTC.

This chain joins TRBV9 and TRBJ2-3, with 7 bases aligning to TRBD2. Trimming removed 0 bases from V and 5 bases from J; junction bases left unmatched: 12. The CDR3 runs to 17 residues. Germline CDR1 and CDR2: SGDLS and YYNGEE. CDR3 in amino acids: CASSVGVLSGMEDTQYF. The CDR3 region has the DNA TGTGCCAGCAGCGTAGGTGTATTGAGCGGGATGGAAGATACGCAGTATTTT. Looking up the rest from reference TRBV9 and TRBJ2-3 gives the full variable domain: DSGVTQTPKHLITATGQRVTLRCSPRSGDLSVYWYQQSLDQGLQFLIQYYNGEERAKGNILERFSAQQFPDLHSELNLSSLELGDSALYFCASSVGVLSGMEDTQYFGPGTRLTVL.

Concerning this clonotype itself: A much bigger clone sits one base away, suggesting this may be a read error. This chain's CDR3 is CSAGGSEATALEQYF. CDR3 DNA: TGCAGTGCTGGGGGGTCTGAGGCTACTGCCTTAGAGCAGTACTTC. V usage is TRBV20-1 and J usage is TRBJ2-7; possible D gene TRBD2, 6 bases. The V end lost 5 bases, the J end lost 7 bases, and 24 bases lay between the germline ends. This CDR3 spans 15 amino acids. Per the germline V gene, CDR1 is DFQATT and CDR2 is SNEGSKA (reference sequence).

This clonotype was seen only a few times. V usage is TRBV20-1 and J usage is TRBJ2-2; 8 nucleotides align to TRBD1. The CDR3 loop spans 12 amino acids. Unmatched junction bases numbered 3, after V lost 3 bases and J lost 9 bases. The V gene's germline CDR1 is DFQATT and CDR2 SNEGSKA (reference sequence). The CDR3 spells CSARTGVRELFF. The CDR3 DNA reads as TGCAGTGCTAGGACAGGGGTCCGGGAGCTGTTTTTT.

Only a few counts were recorded for this clonotype. The chain has TRBV6-2 or TRBV6-3 and TRBJ2-7, with 7 bases that match TRBD1. The CDR3 has 15 amino acids. Germline V gene sequence: CDR1 MNHEY, CDR2 SVGEGT. The junction had 10 bases not matched to a gene; V was cut back by 2 bases and J by 6 bases. As DNA, the CDR3 is TGTGCCAGCAGTTACCAACGGGACAGCCACTCCGAGCAGTACTTC. Residues: CASSYQRDSHSEQYF.

The chain recombines TRBV6-2 or TRBV6-3 with TRBJ1-2; the D is unclear. The CDR3 runs 16 residues. The V gene lost 0 bases and the J gene lost 4 bases, with 15 bases spanning the gap. Per germline, CDR1 MNHEY and CDR2 SVGEGT. In nucleotides, the CDR3 is TGTGCCAGCAGTTACTCTACGGCAGCCTTTCGCTATGGCTACACCTTC. This encodes CASSYSTAAFRYGYTF.

The genes are TRBV6-2 or TRBV6-3 and TRBJ2-1; possibly TRBD1 for D (6 bases). The CDR3 has 17 amino acids. Trimming cost V 5 bases and J 6 bases, with 23 bases left between them. Germline lookup yields CDR1 MNHEY and CDR2 SVGEGT. The CDR3 DNA reads TGTGCCAGCAGTGGGGGAACAGGGAAAGGGAATCTCAATGAGCAGTTCTTC. This gives the protein CASSGGTGKGNLNEQFF.